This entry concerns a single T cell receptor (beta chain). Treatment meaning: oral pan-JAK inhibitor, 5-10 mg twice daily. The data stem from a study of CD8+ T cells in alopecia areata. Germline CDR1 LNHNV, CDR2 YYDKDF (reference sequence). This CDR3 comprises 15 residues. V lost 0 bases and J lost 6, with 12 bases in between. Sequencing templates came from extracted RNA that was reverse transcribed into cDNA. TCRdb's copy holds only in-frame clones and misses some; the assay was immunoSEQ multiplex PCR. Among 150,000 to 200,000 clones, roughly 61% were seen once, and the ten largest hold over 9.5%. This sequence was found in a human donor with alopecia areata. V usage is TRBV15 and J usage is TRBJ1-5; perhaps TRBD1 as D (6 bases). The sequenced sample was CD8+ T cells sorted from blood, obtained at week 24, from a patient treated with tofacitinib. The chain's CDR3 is CATSRDRGPGQPQHF. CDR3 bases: TGTGCCACCAGCAGAGATCGGGGGCCGGGTCAGCCCCAGCATTTT.